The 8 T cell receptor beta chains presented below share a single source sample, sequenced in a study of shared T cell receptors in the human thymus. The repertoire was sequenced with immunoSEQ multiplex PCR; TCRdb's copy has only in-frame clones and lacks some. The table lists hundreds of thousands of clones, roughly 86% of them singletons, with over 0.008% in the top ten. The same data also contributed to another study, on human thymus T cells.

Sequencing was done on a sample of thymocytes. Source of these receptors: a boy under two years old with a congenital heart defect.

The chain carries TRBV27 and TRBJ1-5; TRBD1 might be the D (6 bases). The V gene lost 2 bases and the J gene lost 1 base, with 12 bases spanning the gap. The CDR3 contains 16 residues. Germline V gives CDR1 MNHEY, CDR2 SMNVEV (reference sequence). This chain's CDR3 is CASSLHHTGSNQPQHF. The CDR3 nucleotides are TGTGCCAGCAGTTTACACCATACAGGGAGCAATCAGCCCCAGCATTTT.

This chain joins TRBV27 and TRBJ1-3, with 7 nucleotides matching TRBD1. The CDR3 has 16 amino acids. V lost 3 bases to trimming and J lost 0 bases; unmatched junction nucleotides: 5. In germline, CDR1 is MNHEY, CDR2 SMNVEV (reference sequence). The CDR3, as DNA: TGTGCCAGCAGTTTTGAGAACAGGGGCTCTGGAAACACCATATATTTT. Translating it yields CASSFENRGSGNTIYF.

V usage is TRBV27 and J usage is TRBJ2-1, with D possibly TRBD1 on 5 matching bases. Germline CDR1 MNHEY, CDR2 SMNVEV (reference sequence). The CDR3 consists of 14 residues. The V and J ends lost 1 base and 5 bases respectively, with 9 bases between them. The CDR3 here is CASSLLDNNNEQFF. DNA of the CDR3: TGTGCCAGCAGTTTATTGGACAATAACAATGAGCAGTTCTTC.

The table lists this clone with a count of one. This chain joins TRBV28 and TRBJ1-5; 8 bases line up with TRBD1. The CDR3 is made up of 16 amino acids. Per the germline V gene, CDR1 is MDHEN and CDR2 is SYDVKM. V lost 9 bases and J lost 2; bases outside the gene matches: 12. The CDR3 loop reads CASFNRGATRNQPQHF. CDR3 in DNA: TGTGCCAGTTTCAACAGGGGGGCGACTCGCAATCAGCCCCAGCATTTT.

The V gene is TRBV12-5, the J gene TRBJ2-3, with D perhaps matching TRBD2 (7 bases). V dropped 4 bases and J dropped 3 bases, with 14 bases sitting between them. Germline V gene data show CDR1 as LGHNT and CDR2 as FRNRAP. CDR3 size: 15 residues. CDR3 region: CASGSGGGRTDTQYF. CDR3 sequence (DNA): TGTGCTAGTGGTTCTGGGGGGGGCAGGACAGATACGCAGTATTTT.

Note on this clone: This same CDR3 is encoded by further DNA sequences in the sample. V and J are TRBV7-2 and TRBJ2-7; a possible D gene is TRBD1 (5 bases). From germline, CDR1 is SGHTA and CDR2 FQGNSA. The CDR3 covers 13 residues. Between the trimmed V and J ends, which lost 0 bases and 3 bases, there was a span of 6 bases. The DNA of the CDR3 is TGTGCCAGCAGCTTAGCGCAGGGCTACGAGCAGTACTTC. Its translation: CASSLAQGYEQYF.

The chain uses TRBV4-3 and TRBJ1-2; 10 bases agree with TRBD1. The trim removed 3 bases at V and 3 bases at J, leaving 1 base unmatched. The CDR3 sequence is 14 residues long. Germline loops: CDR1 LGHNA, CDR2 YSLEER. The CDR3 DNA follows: TGCGCCAGCAGCCAGACAGGGGGCGACTATGGCTACACCTTC. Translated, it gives CASSQTGGDYGYTF.

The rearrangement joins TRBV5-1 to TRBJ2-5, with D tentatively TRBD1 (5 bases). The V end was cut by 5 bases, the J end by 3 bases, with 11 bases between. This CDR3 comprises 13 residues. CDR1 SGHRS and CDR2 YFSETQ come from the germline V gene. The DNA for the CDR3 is TGCGCCAGCAGTCAAGACAGTGAAGAGACCCAGTACTTC. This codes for CASSQDSEETQYF.